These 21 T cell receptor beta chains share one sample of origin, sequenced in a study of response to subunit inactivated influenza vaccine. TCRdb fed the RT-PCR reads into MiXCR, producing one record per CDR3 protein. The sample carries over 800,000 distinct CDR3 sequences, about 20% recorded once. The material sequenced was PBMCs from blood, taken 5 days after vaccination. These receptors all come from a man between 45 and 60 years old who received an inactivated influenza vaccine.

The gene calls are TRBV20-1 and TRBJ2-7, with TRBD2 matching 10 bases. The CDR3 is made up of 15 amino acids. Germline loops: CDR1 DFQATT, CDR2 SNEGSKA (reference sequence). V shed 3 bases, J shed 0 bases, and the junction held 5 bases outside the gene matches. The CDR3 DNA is TGCAGTGCTAGCACCTGGACTAGCGGCTCCTACGAGCAGTACTTC. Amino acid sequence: CSASTWTSGSYEQYF.

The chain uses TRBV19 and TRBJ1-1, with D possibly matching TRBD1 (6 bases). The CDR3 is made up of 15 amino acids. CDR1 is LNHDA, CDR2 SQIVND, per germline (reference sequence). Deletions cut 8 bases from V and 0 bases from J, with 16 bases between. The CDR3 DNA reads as TGTGCCAGTTCGCCCGAGGGGGGTATGAACACTGAAGCTTTCTTT. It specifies CASSPEGGMNTEAFF.

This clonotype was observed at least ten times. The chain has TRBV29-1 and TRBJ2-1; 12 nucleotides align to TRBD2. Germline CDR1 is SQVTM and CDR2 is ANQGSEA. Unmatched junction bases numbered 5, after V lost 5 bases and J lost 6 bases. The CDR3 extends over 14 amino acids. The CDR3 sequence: CSVLAGGVGNEQFF. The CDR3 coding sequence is TGCAGCGTTCTAGCGGGGGGGGTTGGCAATGAGCAGTTCTTC.

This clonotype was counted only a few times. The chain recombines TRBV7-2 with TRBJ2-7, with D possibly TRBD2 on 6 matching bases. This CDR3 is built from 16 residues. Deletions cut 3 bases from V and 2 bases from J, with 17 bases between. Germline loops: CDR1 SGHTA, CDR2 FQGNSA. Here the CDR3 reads CASSLISIGGTYEQYF. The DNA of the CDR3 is TGTGCCAGCAGCTTGATCTCTATTGGGGGGACCTACGAGCAGTACTTC.

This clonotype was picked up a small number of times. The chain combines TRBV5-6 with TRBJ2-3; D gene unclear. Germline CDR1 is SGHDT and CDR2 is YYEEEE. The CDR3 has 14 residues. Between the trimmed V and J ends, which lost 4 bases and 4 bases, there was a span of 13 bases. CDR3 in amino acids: CASSLLFSADTQYF. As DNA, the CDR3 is TGTGCCAGCAGCCTACTCTTCTCGGCAGATACGCAGTATTTT.

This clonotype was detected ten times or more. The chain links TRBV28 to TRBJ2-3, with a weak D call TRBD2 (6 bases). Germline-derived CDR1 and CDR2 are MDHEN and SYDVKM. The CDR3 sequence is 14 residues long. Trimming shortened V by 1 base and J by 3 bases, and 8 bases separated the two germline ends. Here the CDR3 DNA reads TGTGCCAGCAGTTTATACGGGAGTACAGATACGCAGTATTTT. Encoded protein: CASSLYGSTDTQYF.

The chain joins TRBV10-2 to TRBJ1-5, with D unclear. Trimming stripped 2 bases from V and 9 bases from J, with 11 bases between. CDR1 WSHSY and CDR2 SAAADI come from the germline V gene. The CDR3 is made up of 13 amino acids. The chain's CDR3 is CASSELPRTPQHF. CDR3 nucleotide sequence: TGCGCCAGCAGTGAGCTTCCTCGGACGCCCCAGCATTTT.

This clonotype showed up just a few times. CDR3 amino acids: CASSSRLWGGGATDTQYF. In DNA form, the CDR3 reads TGTGCCAGCAGCTCCAGGTTGTGGGGCGGGGGGGCTACAGATACGCAGTATTTT. The chain has TRBV11-2 and TRBJ2-3; the match to TRBD2 covers 9 bases. From germline, CDR1 is SGHAT and CDR2 FQNNGV. The CDR3 has 18 amino acids. V was pared by 4 bases and J by 3 bases, with 14 bases of the junction left unmatched.

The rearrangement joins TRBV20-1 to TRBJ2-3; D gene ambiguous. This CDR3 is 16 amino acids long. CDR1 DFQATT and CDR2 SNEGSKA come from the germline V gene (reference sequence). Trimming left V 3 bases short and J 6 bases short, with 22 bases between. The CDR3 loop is CSARRMASRFGDTQYF. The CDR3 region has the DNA TGCAGTGCTAGGAGGATGGCTAGTCGGTTTGGCGATACGCAGTATTTT.

The CDR3 is CASSQNGGQSDGYTF. CDR3 nucleotide sequence: TGTGCCAGCAGTCAAAACGGGGGGCAGTCGGACGGCTACACCTTC. The chain carries TRBV16 and TRBJ1-2; tentative D call: TRBD1 (6 bases). Germline values: CDR1 KGHSY, CDR2 FQNENV. The CDR3 is 15 amino acids. Trimming took off 6 bases at V and 8 bases at J, with 22 bases between the two ends.

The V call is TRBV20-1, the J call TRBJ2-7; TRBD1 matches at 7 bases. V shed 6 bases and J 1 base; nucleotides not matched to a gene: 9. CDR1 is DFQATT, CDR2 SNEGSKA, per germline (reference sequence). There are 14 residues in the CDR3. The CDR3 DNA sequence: TGCAGTGCCAAACCCCCGACAGGGTCCTACGAGCAGTACTTC. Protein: CSAKPPTGSYEQYF.

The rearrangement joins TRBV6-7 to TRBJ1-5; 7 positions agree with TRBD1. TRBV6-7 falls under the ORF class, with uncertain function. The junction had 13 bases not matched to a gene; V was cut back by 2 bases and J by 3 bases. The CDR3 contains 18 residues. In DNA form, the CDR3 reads TGTGCCAGCAGTTACCTCCGGACAGGCGCGAACTACAATCAGCCCCAGCATTTT. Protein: CASSYLRTGANYNQPQHF.

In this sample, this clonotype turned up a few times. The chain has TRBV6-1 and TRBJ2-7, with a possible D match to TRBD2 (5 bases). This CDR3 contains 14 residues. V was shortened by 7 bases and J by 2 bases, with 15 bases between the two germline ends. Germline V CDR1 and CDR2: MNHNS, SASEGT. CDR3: CASTGTGSTYEQYF. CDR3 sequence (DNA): TGTGCCAGCACGGGAACGGGGTCCACCTACGAGCAGTACTTC.

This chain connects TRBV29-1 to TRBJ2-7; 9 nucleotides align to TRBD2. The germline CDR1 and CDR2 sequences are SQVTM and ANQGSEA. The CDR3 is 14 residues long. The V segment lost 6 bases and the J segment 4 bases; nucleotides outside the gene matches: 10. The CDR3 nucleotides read TGCAGCGTCCTCTTAGCGGGGGCGATATACGAGCAGTACTTC. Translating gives CSVLLAGAIYEQYF.

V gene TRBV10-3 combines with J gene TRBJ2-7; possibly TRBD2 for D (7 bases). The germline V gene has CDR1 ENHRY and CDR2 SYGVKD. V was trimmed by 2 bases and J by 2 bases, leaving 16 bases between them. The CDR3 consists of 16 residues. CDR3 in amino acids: CAISERERGGTYEQYF. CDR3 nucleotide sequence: TGTGCCATCAGTGAGAGGGAGAGGGGGGGGACCTACGAGCAGTACTTC.

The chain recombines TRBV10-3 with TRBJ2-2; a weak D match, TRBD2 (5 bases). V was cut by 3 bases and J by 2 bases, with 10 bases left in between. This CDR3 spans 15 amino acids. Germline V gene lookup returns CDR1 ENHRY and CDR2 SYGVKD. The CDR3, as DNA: TGTGCCATCAGTGATAACGGGGTTAACACCGGGGAGCTGTTTTTT. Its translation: CAISDNGVNTGELFF.

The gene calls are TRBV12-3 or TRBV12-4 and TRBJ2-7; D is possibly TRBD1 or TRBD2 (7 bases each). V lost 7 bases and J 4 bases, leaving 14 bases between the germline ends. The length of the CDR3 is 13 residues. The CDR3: CASTPGGGYEQYF. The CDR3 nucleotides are TGTGCCAGCACCCCAGGGGGGGGTTACGAGCAGTACTTC.

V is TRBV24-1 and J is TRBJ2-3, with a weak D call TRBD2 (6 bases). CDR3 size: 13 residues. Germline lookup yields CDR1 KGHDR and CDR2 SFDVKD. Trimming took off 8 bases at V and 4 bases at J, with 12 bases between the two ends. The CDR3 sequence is CATTSREADTQYF. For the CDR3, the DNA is TGTGCCACCACAAGTAGGGAGGCAGATACGCAGTATTTT.

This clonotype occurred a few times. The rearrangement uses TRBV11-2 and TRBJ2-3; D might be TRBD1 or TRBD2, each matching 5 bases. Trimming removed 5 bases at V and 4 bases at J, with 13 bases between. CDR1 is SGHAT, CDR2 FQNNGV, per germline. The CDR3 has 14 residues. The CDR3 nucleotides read TGTGCCAGCAGCCCCAAGGGACGGGCAGATACGCAGTATTTT. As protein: CASSPKGRADTQYF.

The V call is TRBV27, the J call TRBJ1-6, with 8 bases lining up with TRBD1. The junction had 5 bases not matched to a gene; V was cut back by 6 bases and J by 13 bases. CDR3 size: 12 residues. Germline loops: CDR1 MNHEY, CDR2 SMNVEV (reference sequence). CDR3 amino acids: CASRAGGLPLHF. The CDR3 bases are TGTGCCAGCAGGGCAGGGGGCCTTCCCCTCCACTTT.

CDR3 DNA: TGTGCCAGCAGTCTTAGGCGATACGAGCAGTACTTC. Encoded protein: CASSLRRYEQYF. The chain employs TRBV6-1 and TRBJ2-7; D call uncertain. The germline V gene has CDR1 MNHNS and CDR2 SASEGT. The CDR3 runs to 12 residues. V gave up 5 bases and J gave up 4 bases, with 9 bases separating them.